This note documents a single T cell receptor beta chain sequence. Sequencing was performed with immunoSEQ multiplex PCR; in TCRdb, only in-frame clones are kept and a portion is missing. The sample holds roughly 20,000 clones, roughly 80% seen once. The data stem from a study of T cells in tumors after PD-1 blockade. In the study overall: Excluded were patients with checkpoint blockade, immunosuppressants, or radiotherapy or other anti-cancer therapy within 4 weeks. On average, peripheral blood gave about 100,000 TCR templates and tens of thousands of unique clonotypes. Daily vismodegib 150 mg continued in a subset of anti-PD-1-treated patients.

Germline CDR1 MNHEY, CDR2 SVGEGT. Deletions cut 7 bases from V and 7 bases from J, with 20 bases between. The CDR3 extends over 15 amino acids. The material sequenced was PBMCs, taken after anti-PD-1 therapy. The TCR was taken from a human donor with advanced basal cell or squamous cell carcinoma (not recorded which). This rearrangement joins TRBV6-2 or TRBV6-3 to TRBJ2-1; weak D call: TRBD2 (5 bases). In DNA, the CDR3 is TGTGCCAGCACCCCCAGCGGAGAGGGCTTTAATGAGCAGTTCTTC. This sequence encodes CASTPSGEGFNEQFF.